This is a list of T cell receptor beta chains from one sample in a study of blood T cell repertoires in COVID-19. Assay: immunoSEQ multiplex PCR; the TCRdb copy retains only in-frame clones and omits some. The table lists approximately 300,000 clones, roughly 87% of them singletons. Sequencing was done on a sample of peripheral blood. These receptors were collected from a man aged 50 or older with active or convalescent COVID-19. Both conserved end residues are part of each CDR3. Fields, in order: D gene, V gene, clone size, J gene, CDR3 protein, CDR3 DNA. D genes are given only for firm matches. Some rows mark clone size as missing; the rest say once, few, many or name a class of expanded clone.

NA	TRBV27	NA	TRBJ1-1	CASSINSMNTEAFF	TGTGCCAGCAGTATAAATAGCATGAACACTGAAGCTTTCTTT
NA	TRBV11-2	NA	TRBJ1-2	CASSLETGTGYTF	TGTGCCAGCAGCTTAGAAACGGGTACCGGCTACACCTTC
NA	TRBV30	NA	TRBJ1-1	CAWSALGANTEAFF	TGTGCCTGGAGCGCCTTAGGGGCTAACACTGAAGCTTTCTTT
TRBD1	TRBV29-1	NA	TRBJ1-4	CSVSDRGNEKLFF	TGCAGCGTTTCCGACAGGGGGAATGAAAAACTGTTTTTT
TRBD2	TRBV4-1	NA	TRBJ2-7	CASSQSSGRDYEQYF	TGCGCCAGCAGCCAAAGTAGCGGGAGGGATTACGAGCAGTACTTC
TRBD1	TRBV7-8	few	TRBJ1-5	CASSEDRGGNQPQHF	TGTGCCAGCAGCGAAGACAGGGGTGGCAATCAGCCCCAGCATTTT
TRBD1	TRBV3-1/TRBV3-2	NA	TRBJ1-1	CASRDRGLTEAFF	TGTGCCAGTAGGGACAGGGGGCTTACTGAAGCTTTCTTT
TRBD2	TRBV28	NA	TRBJ2-5	CASSRGAGGRETQYF	TGTGCCAGCAGTAGAGGGGCGGGAGGGCGAGAGACCCAGTACTTC
TRBD1	TRBV3-1/TRBV3-2	NA	TRBJ2-5	CASSQAFGTEFQETQYF	TGTGCCAGCAGCCAAGCCTTCGGGACAGAATTCCAAGAGACCCAGTACTTC
NA	TRBV18	NA	TRBJ1-5	CASSLNPRTQPQHF	TGTGCCAGCTCGCTTAACCCCCGGACACAGCCCCAGCATTTT
TRBD1	TRBV5-6	NA	TRBJ1-6	CASSEQGLLRSPLHF	TGTGCCAGCAGTGAACAGGGGTTATTAAGGTCACCCCTCCACTTT
TRBD1	TRBV4-2	NA	TRBJ2-4	CASSLTGTGAKNIQYF	TGTGCCAGCAGCCTCACCGGGACAGGGGCCAAAAACATTCAGTACTTC
NA	TRBV4-3	NA	TRBJ1-5	CASSQVKGLEPQHF	TGCGCCAGCAGCCAAGTGAAGGGGCTAGAGCCCCAGCATTTT
TRBD1	TRBV18	NA	TRBJ1-2	CASSPSTGDYGYTF	TGTGCCAGCTCACCATCGACAGGGGACTATGGCTACACCTTC
TRBD1	TRBV28	NA	TRBJ2-7	CASSGGQEVSYEQYF	TGTGCCAGCAGTGGGGGACAGGAGGTTTCCTACGAGCAGTACTTC
NA	TRBV30	NA	TRBJ2-3	CAWNPPGIADTQYF	TGTGCCTGGAACCCTCCGGGGATAGCAGATACGCAGTATTTT
TRBD1	TRBV6-5	NA	TRBJ2-1	CASGAVQGDLYEQFF	TGTGCCAGCGGAGCGGTACAGGGGGACTTGTATGAGCAGTTCTTC
TRBD2	TRBV28	NA	TRBJ2-5	CASSLLGLARETQYF	TGTGCCAGCAGTTTATTGGGACTAGCGCGAGAGACCCAGTACTTC
NA	TRBV5-6	once	TRBJ1-6	CASSLTGLYNSPLHF	TGTGCCAGCAGCTTGACTGGACTCTATAATTCACCCCTCCACTTT
TRBD1	TRBV3-1/TRBV3-2	NA	TRBJ2-1	CASSWDSLSYNEQFF	TGTGCCAGCAGCTGGGACAGTCTTTCCTACAATGAGCAGTTCTTC
TRBD1	TRBV7-6	NA	TRBJ1-1	CASSLAQGEYTEAFF	TGTGCCAGCAGCTTAGCACAGGGGGAGTATACTGAAGCTTTCTTT
TRBD1	TRBV4-3	NA	TRBJ1-4	CASSRDREGEKLFF	TGCGCCAGCAGTCGGGACAGGGAAGGGGAAAAACTGTTTTTT
TRBD2	TRBV6-1	NA	TRBJ2-1	CASREHGLADVWFYNEQFF	TGTGCCAGCAGAGAACATGGACTAGCGGATGTTTGGTTTTACAATGAGCAGTTCTTC
NA	TRBV4-1	NA	TRBJ2-3	CASSQEHRVGSENTQYF	TGCGCCAGCAGCCAAGAACATAGGGTAGGGAGTGAGAATACGCAGTATTTT
NA	TRBV5-4	NA	TRBJ2-5	CASSLHSLETQYF	TGTGCCAGCAGCTTGCACAGTTTAGAGACCCAGTACTTC
TRBD1	TRBV3-1/TRBV3-2	NA	TRBJ1-1	CASSQAGQGKTEAFF	TGTGCCAGCAGCCAAGCGGGACAGGGGAAGACTGAAGCTTTCTTT
TRBD1	TRBV7-2	many	TRBJ2-7	CASSSGQGSMYEQYF	TGTGCCAGCAGCTCAGGACAGGGGTCTATGTACGAGCAGTACTTC
TRBD1	TRBV19	NA	TRBJ2-1	CASSKKIQGEWYNEQFF	TGTGCCAGTAGTAAAAAAATCCAGGGGGAATGGTACAATGAGCAGTTCTTC
NA	TRBV19	NA	TRBJ1-1	CASSMGGSGNTEAFF	TGTGCCAGTAGTATGGGGGGGTCGGGGAACACTGAAGCTTTCTTT
TRBD1	TRBV30	once	TRBJ1-2	CAWSPGQDYGYTF	TGTGCCTGGAGCCCCGGACAGGACTATGGCTACACCTTC
TRBD2	TRBV19	NA	TRBJ2-3	CATASGRALDTQYF	TGTGCCACAGCTAGCGGGAGGGCCCTAGATACGCAGTATTTT
NA	TRBV6-5	NA	TRBJ1-5	CASSWGGDSQPQHF	TGTGCCAGCAGTTGGGGGGGGGATAGTCAGCCCCAGCATTTT
NA	TRBV6-5	NA	TRBJ1-1	CASSYSIRGVTEAFF	TGTGCCAGCAGTTACTCTATACGCGGGGTAACTGAAGCTTTCTTT
TRBD1	TRBV19	once	TRBJ2-7	CASSSRDRGLEQYF	TGTGCCAGTAGTTCCCGGGACAGGGGTCTCGAGCAGTACTTC
NA	TRBV7-7	NA	TRBJ2-1	CASSRDTGSYNEQFF	TGTGCCAGCAGCCGGGACACCGGCTCCTACAATGAGCAGTTCTTC
NA	TRBV30	NA	TRBJ1-2	CAWSSQRNYGYTF	TGTGCCTGGAGTTCACAGCGGAACTATGGCTACACCTTC
TRBD2	TRBV29-1	NA	TRBJ2-7	CSVTSVLSYEQYF	TGCAGCGTCACTAGCGTACTCTCCTACGAGCAGTACTTC
TRBD1	TRBV5-1	once	TRBJ1-3	CASSFGTDGNTIYF	TGCGCCAGCAGCTTCGGGACAGATGGAAACACCATATATTTT
TRBD1	TRBV6-5	NA	TRBJ1-5	CASRVTGDNNQPQHF	TGTGCCAGCAGGGTGACAGGGGACAACAATCAGCCCCAGCATTTT
TRBD1	TRBV19	NA	TRBJ1-2	CASMGTVYGYTF	TGTGCCAGTATGGGGACAGTCTATGGCTACACCTTC
NA	TRBV29-1	NA	TRBJ1-4	CSVQKGWNEKLFF	TGCAGCGTTCAAAAGGGGTGGAATGAAAAACTGTTTTTT
TRBD1	TRBV28	NA	TRBJ2-1	CASSSGGPYNEQFF	TGTGCCAGCAGCTCAGGGGGTCCCTACAATGAGCAGTTCTTC
TRBD2	TRBV5-6	NA	TRBJ2-7	CASTISGRGSYEQYF	TGTGCCAGCACTATTAGCGGGAGAGGGTCCTACGAGCAGTACTTC
TRBD1	TRBV6-5	NA	TRBJ1-6	CASSRQGMNSPLHF	TGTGCCAGCAGCCGACAGGGAATGAATTCACCCCTCCACTTT
NA	TRBV28	NA	TRBJ1-4	CASSGGGRSNEKLFF	TGTGCCAGCAGTGGGGGGGGCAGGTCTAATGAAAAACTGTTTTTT
TRBD1	TRBV7-2	NA	TRBJ1-2	CASSLEQGDYGYTF	TGTGCCAGCAGCTTAGAACAGGGGGACTATGGCTACACCTTC
NA	TRBV6-6	NA	TRBJ1-4	CASSYSGGTNEKLFF	TGTGCCAGCAGTTACTCGGGAGGAACTAATGAAAAACTGTTTTTT
TRBD1	TRBV5-4	NA	TRBJ1-2	CASSSDRGGGYGYTF	TGTGCCAGCAGCTCAGACAGGGGCGGGGGCTATGGCTACACCTTC
NA	TRBV30	NA	TRBJ1-1	CAWSVQLNTEAFF	TGTGCCTGGAGTGTCCAGTTGAACACTGAAGCTTTCTTT
NA	TRBV6-6	few	TRBJ1-4	CASSYRGEHEKLFF	TGTGCCAGCAGTTATCGGGGGGAACATGAAAAACTGTTTTTT
TRBD2	TRBV2	NA	TRBJ2-5	CASRGGGGLAGAGYQETQYF	TGTGCCAGCAGGGGAGGTGGGGGACTAGCGGGAGCGGGGTACCAAGAGACCCAGTACTTC